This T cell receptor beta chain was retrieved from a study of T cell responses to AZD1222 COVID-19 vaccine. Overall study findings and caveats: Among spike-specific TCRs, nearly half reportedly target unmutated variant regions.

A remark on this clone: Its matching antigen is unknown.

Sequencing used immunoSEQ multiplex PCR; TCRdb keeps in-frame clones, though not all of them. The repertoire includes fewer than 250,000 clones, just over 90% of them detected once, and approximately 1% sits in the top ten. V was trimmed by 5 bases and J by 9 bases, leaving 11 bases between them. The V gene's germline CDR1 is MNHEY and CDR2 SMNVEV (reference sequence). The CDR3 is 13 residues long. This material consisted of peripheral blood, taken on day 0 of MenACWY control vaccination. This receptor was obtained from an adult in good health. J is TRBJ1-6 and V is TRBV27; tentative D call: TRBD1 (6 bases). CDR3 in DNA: TGTGCCAGCAGTACGACAGGCGGTTCACCCCTCCACTTT. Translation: CASSTTGGSPLHF.